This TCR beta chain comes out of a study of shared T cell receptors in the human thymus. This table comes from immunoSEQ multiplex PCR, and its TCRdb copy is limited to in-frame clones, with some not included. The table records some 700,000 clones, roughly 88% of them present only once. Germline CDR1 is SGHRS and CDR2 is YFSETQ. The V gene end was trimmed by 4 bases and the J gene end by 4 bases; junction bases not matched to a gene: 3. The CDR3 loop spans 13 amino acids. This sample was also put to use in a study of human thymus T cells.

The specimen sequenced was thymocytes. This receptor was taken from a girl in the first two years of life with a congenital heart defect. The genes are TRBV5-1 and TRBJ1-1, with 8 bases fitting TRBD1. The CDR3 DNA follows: TGCGCCAGCAGCCACAGGGGGGGCACTGAAGCTTTCTTT. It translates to CASSHRGGTEAFF.